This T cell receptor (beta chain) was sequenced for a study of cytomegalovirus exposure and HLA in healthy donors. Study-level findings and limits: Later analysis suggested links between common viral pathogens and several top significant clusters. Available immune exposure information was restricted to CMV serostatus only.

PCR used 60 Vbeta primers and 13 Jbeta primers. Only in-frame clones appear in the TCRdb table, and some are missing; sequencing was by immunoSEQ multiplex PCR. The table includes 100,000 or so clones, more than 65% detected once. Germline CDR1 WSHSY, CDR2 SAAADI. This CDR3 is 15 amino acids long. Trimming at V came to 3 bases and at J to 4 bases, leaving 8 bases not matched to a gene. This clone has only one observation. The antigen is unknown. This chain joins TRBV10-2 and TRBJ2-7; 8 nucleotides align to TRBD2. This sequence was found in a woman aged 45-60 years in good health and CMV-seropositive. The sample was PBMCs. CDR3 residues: CASSESSGITYEQYF. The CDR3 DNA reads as TGCGCCAGCAGTGAAAGTAGCGGGATTACTTACGAGCAGTACTTC.